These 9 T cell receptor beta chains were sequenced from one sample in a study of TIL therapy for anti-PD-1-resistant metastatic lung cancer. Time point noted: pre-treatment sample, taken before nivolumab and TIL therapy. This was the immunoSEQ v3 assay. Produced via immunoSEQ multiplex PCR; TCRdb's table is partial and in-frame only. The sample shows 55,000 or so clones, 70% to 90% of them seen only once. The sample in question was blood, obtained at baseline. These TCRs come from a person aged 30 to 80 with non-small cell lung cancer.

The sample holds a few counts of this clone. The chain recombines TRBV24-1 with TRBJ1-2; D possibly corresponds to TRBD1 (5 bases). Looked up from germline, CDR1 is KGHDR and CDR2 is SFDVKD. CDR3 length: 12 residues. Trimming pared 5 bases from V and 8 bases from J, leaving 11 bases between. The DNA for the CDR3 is TGTGCCACCAGTGCATTCAGGGACGGCTACACCTTC. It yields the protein CATSAFRDGYTF.

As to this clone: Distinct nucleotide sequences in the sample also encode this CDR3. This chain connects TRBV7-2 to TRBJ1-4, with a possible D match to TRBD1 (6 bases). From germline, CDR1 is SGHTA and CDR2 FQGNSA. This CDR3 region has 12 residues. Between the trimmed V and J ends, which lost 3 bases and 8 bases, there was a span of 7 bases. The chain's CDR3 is CASSFRGEKLFF. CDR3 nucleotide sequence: TGTGCCAGCAGCTTTAGGGGGGAAAAACTGTTTTTT.

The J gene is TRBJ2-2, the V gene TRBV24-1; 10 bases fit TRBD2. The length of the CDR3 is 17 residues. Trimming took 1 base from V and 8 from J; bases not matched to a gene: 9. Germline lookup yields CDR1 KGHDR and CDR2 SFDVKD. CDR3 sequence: CATSDLRLAGVGGELFF. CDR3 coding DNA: TGTGCCACCAGTGATTTACGGCTAGCGGGAGTAGGGGGGGAGCTGTTTTTT.

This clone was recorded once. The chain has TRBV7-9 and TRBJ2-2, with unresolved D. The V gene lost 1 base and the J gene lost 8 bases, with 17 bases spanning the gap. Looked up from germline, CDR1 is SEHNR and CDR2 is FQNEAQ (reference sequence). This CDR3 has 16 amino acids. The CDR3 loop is CASSLVQVGMRGELFF. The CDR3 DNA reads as TGTGCCAGCAGCTTAGTCCAAGTGGGAATGAGAGGGGAGCTGTTTTTT.

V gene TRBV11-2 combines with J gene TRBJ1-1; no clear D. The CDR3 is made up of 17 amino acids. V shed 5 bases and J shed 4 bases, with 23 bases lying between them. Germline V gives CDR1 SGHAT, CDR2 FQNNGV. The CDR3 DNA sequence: TGTGCCAGCAGCCCCGGAGTCTGGGAAGCTTTCGGCACTGAAGCTTTCTTT. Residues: CASSPGVWEAFGTEAFF.

This CDR3 reads CASSQDAGTGSNEQFF. CDR3 nucleotide sequence: TGTGCCAGCAGCCAAGATGCCGGGACAGGGTCAAATGAGCAGTTCTTC. The chain has TRBV14 and TRBJ2-1, with TRBD1 matching over 9 bases. Germline CDR1 and CDR2: SGHDN and FVKESK. With V trimmed by 0 bases and J by 7 bases, 7 bases remained unmatched. CDR3 length equals 16 residues.

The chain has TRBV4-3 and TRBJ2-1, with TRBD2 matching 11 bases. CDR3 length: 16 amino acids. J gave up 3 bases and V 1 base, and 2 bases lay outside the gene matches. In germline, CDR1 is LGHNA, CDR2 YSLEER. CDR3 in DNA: TGCGCCAGCAGCCAAGCTAGCGGGAGGCTCTACAATGAGCAGTTCTTC. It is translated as CASSQASGRLYNEQFF.

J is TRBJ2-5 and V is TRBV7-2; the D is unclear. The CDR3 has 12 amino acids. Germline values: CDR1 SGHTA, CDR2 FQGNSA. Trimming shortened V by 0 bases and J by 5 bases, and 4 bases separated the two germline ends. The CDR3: CASSLAWETQYF. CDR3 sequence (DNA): TGTGCCAGCAGCTTAGCGTGGGAGACCCAGTACTTC.

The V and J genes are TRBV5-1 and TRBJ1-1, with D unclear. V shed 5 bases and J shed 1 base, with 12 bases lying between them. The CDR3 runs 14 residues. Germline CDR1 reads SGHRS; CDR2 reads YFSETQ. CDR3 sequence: CASSKDIRNTEAFF. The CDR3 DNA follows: TGCGCCAGCAGTAAAGACATCCGGAACACTGAAGCTTTCTTT.